This T cell receptor beta chain stems from a study of blood T cell repertoires in COVID-19. Study background: In each case, the material was cDNA or gDNA derived from T cells, B-cell-depleted T cells, or PBMCs.

This CDR3 spans 14 amino acids. V was trimmed by 7 bases and J by 6 bases, leaving 16 bases between them. Germline V gives CDR1 MNHEY, CDR2 SVGAGI. Assay: immunoSEQ multiplex PCR; the TCRdb copy retains only in-frame clones and omits some. Altogether about 230,000 clones are present, over 80% being singletons, with the ten largest covering around 25%. The sequence was collected from a man in his forties or fifties with acute or convalescent COVID-19. Material: peripheral blood. V usage is TRBV6-5 and J usage is TRBJ1-5; tentatively, D is TRBD1 (5 bases). In DNA form, the CDR3 reads TGTGCCAGCACCACCGGGGGGAACGGTCAGCCCCAGCATTTT. Translating gives CASTTGGNGQPQHF.